The TCR beta chain under discussion was sequenced for a study of blood T cell repertoires in COVID-19. The CDR3 runs to 14 residues. V dropped 0 bases and J dropped 6 bases, with 11 bases sitting between them. Germline CDR1 is LNHNV and CDR2 is YYDKDF (reference sequence). TCRdb keeps only in-frame clones here, not all; method: immunoSEQ multiplex PCR. Of 200,000 or so clones detected, more than 70% appear once; the ten largest clones hold around 2.9%. Sequenced material: peripheral blood. V gene TRBV15 combines with J gene TRBJ1-1, with D possibly TRBD1 on 6 matching bases. This receptor was obtained from a woman aged 55-70 years with acute or convalescent COVID-19. CDR3: CATSRDGQNSEAFF. In nucleotides, the CDR3 is TGTGCCACCAGCAGAGATGGACAGAATTCTGAAGCTTTCTTT.